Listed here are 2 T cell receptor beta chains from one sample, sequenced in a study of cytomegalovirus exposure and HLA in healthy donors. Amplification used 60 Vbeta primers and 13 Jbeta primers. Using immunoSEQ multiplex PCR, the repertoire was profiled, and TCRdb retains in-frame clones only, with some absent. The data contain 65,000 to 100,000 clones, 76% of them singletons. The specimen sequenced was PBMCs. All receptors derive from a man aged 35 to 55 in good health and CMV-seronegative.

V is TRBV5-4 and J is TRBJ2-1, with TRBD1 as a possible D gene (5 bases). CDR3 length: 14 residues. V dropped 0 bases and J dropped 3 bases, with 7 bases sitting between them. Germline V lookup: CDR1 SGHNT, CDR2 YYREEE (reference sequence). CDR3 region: CASSLDQGYNEQFF. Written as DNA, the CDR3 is TGTGCCAGCAGCTTGGATCAGGGCTACAATGAGCAGTTCTTC.

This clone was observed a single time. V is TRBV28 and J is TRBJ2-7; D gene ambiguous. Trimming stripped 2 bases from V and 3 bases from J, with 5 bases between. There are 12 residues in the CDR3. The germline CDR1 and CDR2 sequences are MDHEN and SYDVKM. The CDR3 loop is CASSLPNYEQYF. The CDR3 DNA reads TGTGCCAGCAGTTTACCTAACTACGAGCAGTACTTC.